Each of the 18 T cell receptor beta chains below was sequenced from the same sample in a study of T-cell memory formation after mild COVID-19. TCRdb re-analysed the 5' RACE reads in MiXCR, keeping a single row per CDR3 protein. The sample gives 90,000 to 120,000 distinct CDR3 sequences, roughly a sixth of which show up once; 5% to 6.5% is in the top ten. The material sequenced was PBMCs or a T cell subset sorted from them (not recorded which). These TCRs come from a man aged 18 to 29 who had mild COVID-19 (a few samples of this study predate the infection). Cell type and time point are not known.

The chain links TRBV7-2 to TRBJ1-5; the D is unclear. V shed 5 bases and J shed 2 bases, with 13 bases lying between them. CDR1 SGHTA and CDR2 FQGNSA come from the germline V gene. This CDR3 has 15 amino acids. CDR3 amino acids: CASSINRAGNQPQHF. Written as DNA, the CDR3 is TGTGCCAGCAGCATAAACCGGGCTGGCAATCAGCCCCAGCATTTT.

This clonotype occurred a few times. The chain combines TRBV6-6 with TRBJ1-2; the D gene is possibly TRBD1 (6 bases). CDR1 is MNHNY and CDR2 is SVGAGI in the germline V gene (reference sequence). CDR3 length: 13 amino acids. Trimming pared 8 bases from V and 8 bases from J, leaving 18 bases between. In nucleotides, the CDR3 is TGTGCCAGCCGAACCGGAGGGGGAATGGGCTACACCTTC. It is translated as CASRTGGGMGYTF.

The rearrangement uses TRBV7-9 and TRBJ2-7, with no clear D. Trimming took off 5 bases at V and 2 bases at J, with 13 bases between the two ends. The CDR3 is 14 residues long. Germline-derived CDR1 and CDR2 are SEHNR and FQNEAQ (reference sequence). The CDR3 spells CASSASQVTYEQYF. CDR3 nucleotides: TGTGCCAGCAGCGCGAGTCAGGTGACCTACGAGCAGTACTTC. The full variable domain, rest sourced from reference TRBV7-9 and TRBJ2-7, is DTGVSQNPRHKITKRGQNVTFRCDPISEHNRLYWYRQTLGQGPEFLTYFQNEAQLEKSRLLSDRFSAERPKGSFSTLEIQRTEQGDSAMYLCASSASQVTYEQYFGPGTRLTVT.

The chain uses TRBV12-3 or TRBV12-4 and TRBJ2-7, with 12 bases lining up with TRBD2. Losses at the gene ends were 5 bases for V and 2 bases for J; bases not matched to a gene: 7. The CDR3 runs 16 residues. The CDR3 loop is CASSLGGLAGTYEQYF. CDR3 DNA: TGTGCCAGCAGTCTCGGAGGACTAGCGGGGACCTACGAGCAGTACTTC.

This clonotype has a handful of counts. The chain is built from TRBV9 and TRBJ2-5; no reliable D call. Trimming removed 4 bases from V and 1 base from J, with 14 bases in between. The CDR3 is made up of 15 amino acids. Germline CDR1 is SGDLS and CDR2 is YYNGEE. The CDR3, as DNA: TGTGCCAGCAGCAACAGTCCAGCGTCCCAAGAGACCCAGTACTTC. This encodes CASSNSPASQETQYF.

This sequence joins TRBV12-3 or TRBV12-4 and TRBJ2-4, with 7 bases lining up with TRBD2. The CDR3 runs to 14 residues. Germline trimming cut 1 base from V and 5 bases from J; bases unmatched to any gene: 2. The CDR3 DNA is TGTGCCAGCAGTTTAGACCTAGCGGAAAACATTCAGTACTTC. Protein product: CASSLDLAENIQYF.

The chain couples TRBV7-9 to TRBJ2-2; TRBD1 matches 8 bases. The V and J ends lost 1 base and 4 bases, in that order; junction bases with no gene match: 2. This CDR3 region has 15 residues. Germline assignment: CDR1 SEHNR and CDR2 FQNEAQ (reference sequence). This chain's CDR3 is CASSLGTGSTGELFF. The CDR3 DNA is TGTGCCAGCAGCTTAGGGACAGGGAGCACCGGGGAGCTGTTTTTT.

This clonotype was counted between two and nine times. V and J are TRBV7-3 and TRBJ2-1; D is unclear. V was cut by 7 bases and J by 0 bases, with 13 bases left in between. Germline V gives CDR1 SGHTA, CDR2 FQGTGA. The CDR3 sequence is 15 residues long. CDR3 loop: CASTVGAGSYNEQFF. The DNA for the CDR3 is TGTGCCAGCACCGTTGGCGCAGGCTCCTACAATGAGCAGTTCTTC.

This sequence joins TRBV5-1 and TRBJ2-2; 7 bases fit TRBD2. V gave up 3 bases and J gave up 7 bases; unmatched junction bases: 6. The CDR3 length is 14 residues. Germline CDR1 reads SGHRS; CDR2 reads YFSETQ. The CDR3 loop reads CASSWITGGGELFF. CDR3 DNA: TGCGCCAGCAGCTGGATTACGGGAGGCGGGGAGCTGTTTTTT.

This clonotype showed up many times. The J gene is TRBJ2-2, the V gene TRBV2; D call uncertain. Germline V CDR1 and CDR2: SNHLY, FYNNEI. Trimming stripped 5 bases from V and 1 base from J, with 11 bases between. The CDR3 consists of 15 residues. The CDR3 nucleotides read TGTGCCAGCAGTCCAACCGGGCAGAACACCGGGGAGCTGTTTTTT. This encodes CASSPTGQNTGELFF.

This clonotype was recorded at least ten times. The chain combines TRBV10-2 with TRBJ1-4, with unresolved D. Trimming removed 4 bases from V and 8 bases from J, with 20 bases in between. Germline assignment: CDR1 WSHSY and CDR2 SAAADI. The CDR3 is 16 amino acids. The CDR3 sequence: CASSAVGGRGGEKLFF. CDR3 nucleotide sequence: TGCGCCAGCAGTGCGGTAGGAGGGCGAGGAGGGGAAAAACTGTTTTTT.

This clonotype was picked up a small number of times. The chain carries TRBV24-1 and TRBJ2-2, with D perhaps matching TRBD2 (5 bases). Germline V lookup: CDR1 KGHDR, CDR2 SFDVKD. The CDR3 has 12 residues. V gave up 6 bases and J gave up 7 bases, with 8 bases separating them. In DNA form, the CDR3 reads TGTGCCACCAGTCGGGGTCACGGGGAGCTGTTTTTT. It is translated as CATSRGHGELFF.

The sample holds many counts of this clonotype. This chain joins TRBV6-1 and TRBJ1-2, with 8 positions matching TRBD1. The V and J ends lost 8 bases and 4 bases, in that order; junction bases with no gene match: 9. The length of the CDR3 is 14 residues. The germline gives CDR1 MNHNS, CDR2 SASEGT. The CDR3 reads CASHVGTGPYGYTF. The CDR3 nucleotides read TGTGCCAGCCACGTGGGGACAGGCCCCTATGGCTACACCTTC.

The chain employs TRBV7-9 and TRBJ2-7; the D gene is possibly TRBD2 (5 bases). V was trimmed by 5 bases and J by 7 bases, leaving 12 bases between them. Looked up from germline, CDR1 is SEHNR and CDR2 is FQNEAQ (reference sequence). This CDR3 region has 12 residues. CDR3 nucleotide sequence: TGTGCCAGCAGCCGCCTATCGGGGGAGCAGTACGTC. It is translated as CASSRLSGEQYV.

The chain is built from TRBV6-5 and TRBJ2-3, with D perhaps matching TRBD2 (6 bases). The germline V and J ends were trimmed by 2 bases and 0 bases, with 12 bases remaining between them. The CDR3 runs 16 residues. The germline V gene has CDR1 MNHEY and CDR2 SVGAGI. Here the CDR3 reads CASSYRRGFSTDTQYF. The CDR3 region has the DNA TGTGCCAGCAGTTACAGACGGGGGTTTAGCACAGATACGCAGTATTTT.

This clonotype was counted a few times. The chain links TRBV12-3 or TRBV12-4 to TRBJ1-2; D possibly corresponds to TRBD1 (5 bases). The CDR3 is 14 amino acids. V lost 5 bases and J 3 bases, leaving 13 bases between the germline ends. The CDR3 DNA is TGTGCCAGCAGTAACAGGACGGGTTACTATGGCTACACCTTC. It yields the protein CASSNRTGYYGYTF.

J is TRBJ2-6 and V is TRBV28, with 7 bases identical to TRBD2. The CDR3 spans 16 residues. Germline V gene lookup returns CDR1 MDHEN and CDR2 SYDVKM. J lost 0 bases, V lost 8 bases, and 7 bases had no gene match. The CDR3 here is CASSGDYSSGANVLTF. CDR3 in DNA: TGTGCCAGCTCCGGGGACTACTCCTCTGGGGCCAACGTCCTGACTTTC.

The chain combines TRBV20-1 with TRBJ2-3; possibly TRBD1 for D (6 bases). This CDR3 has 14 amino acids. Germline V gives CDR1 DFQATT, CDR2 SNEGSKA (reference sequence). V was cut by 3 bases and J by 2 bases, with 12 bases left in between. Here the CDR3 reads CSASDRRLTDTQYF. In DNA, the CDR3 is TGCAGTGCTAGCGACAGGCGCCTCACAGATACGCAGTATTTT.